The 20 T cell receptor beta chains below come from one sample, sequenced in a study of T cell responses to AZD1222 COVID-19 vaccine. Generated by immunoSEQ multiplex PCR, the TCRdb table keeps only in-frame clones and is missing some. The sample yields more than 50,000 clones, about 87% seen once. This sample comprised peripheral blood, obtained 28 days after the second AZD1222 dose. Receptors originate from an adult who received the AZD1222 COVID-19 vaccine.

This chain uses TRBV9 with TRBJ2-5; the D gene is possibly TRBD1 (6 bases). V was cut by 0 bases and J by 5 bases, with 11 bases left in between. The CDR3 length is 14 residues. Germline loops: CDR1 SGDLS, CDR2 YYNGEE. As DNA, the CDR3 is TGTGCCAGCAGCGTAGCTCCGAGGGGGGAGACCCAGTACTTC. Its translation is CASSVAPRGETQYF.

V usage is TRBV2 and J usage is TRBJ2-5; TRBD2 might be the D (6 bases). The germline gives CDR1 SNHLY, CDR2 FYNNEI. The CDR3 runs 15 residues. V was clipped by 2 bases and J by 7 bases, with 17 bases between them. The CDR3: CASSETQRVFGTQYF. In DNA, the CDR3 is TGTGCCAGCAGTGAAACCCAGCGGGTGTTCGGGACCCAGTACTTC.

The chain uses TRBV5-1 and TRBJ2-1; 9 bases fit TRBD1. J gave up 6 bases and V 2 bases, and 9 bases lay outside the gene matches. This CDR3 spans 16 amino acids. Germline V gives CDR1 SGHRS, CDR2 YFSETQ. CDR3 amino acids: CASSLGGTGLRNEQFF. DNA of the CDR3: TGCGCCAGCAGCTTAGGGGGGACAGGGTTACGCAATGAGCAGTTCTTC.

This chain links TRBV5-4 with TRBJ1-2; D is perhaps TRBD1 (6 bases). V lost 1 base to trimming and J lost 8 bases, with 12 bases between them. Looked up from germline, CDR1 is SGHNT and CDR2 is YYREEE (reference sequence). The CDR3 is 13 amino acids. This CDR3 reads CASSLLGGGGYTF. CDR3 DNA: TGTGCCAGCAGCTTGTTGGGGGGCGGCGGCTACACCTTC.

This chain's CDR3 is CASSLLRSTNTGELFF. CDR3 nucleotide sequence: TGTGCCAGCAGTTTACTCCGATCGACGAACACCGGGGAGCTGTTTTTT. The rearrangement joins TRBV27 to TRBJ2-2; D is undetermined. This CDR3 is built from 16 residues. The germline gives CDR1 MNHEY, CDR2 SMNVEV (reference sequence). Trimming shortened V by 2 bases and J by 0 bases, and 10 bases separated the two germline ends.

The V gene is TRBV30, the J gene TRBJ1-1, with 10 nucleotides matching TRBD1. Germline V gives CDR1 GTSNPN, CDR2 SVGIG (reference sequence). CDR3 length equals 15 residues. J lost 0 bases, V lost 2 bases, and 3 bases had no gene match. The CDR3 DNA follows: TGTGCCTGGAGTAGGACAGGGGGATTGAACACTGAAGCTTTCTTT. Translating it yields CAWSRTGGLNTEAFF. Full variable domain (rest looked up from reference TRBV30 and TRBJ1-1): SQTIHQWPATLVQPVGSPLSLECTVEGTSNPNLYWYRQAAGRGLQLLFYSVGIGQISSEVPQNLSASRPQDRQFILSSKKLLLSDSGFYLCAWSRTGGLNTEAFFGQGTRLTVV.

The rearrangement uses TRBV6-1 and TRBJ1-3; D is uncertain. CDR1 is MNHNS and CDR2 is SASEGT in the germline V gene. The CDR3 runs to 13 residues. Trimming left V 2 bases short and J 3 bases short, with 5 bases between. The CDR3 DNA reads TGTGCCAGCAGTGAACGGGTTGGAAACACCATATATTTT. Amino acid sequence: CASSERVGNTIYF.

The rearrangement joins TRBV2 to TRBJ2-2; D is possibly TRBD2 (5 bases). This CDR3 has 18 amino acids. CDR1 and CDR2 (germline): SNHLY, FYNNEI. V lost 0 bases, J lost 2 bases, and 16 bases lay in between. In DNA form, the CDR3 reads TGTGCCAGCAGTGAAGCCCCAAGGACGGGAACCAACACCGGGGAGCTGTTTTTT. Translating it yields CASSEAPRTGTNTGELFF.

This chain connects TRBV19 to TRBJ2-1; 7 nucleotides line up with TRBD1. Per the germline V gene, CDR1 is LNHDA and CDR2 is SQIVND (reference sequence). V lost 5 bases, J lost 2 bases, and 6 bases stayed unmatched. This CDR3 has 15 residues. CDR3 protein: CASSLSGGTYNEQFF. Written as DNA, the CDR3 is TGTGCCAGTAGTCTGTCAGGGGGTACCTACAATGAGCAGTTCTTC.

The rearrangement joins TRBV3-1 (or the pseudogene TRBV3-2) to TRBJ2-1; 10 bases line up with TRBD2. V was clipped by 2 bases and J by 6 bases; unmatched bases: 16. The CDR3 spans 19 residues. Per germline, CDR1 LGHDT and CDR2 YNNKEL (reference sequence). The DNA for the CDR3 is TGTGCCAGCAGCCAAACATTCCGTCGGGCTAGCGGGAGCGGCAATGAGCAGTTCTTC. It yields the protein CASSQTFRRASGSGNEQFF.

This clone was counted a single time. This CDR3 is CASSLGRGRLGEKLFF. CDR3 DNA sequence: TGTGCCAGCAGTTTGGGCAGGGGGCGGCTGGGAGAAAAACTGTTTTTT. The rearrangement joins TRBV28 to TRBJ1-4; 8 bases map to TRBD1. Germline values: CDR1 MDHEN, CDR2 SYDVKM. The CDR3 is 16 amino acids. V was clipped by 3 bases and J by 8 bases; unmatched bases: 11.

In this sample, this clone turned up a few times. The chain links TRBV14 to TRBJ2-5; 10 nucleotides line up with TRBD2. Losses at the gene ends were 4 bases for V and 3 bases for J; bases not matched to a gene: 2. The germline V gene has CDR1 SGHDN and CDR2 FVKESK. The CDR3 has 14 amino acids. The CDR3 DNA sequence: TGTGCCAGCAGCCGGACTAGCGGAAAAGAGACCCAGTACTTC. As protein: CASSRTSGKETQYF.

The chain recombines TRBV3-1 (or the pseudogene TRBV3-2) with TRBJ1-3; D is unclear. CDR3 size: 14 residues. Germline lookup yields CDR1 LGHDT and CDR2 YNNKEL (reference sequence). Trimming removed 4 bases at V and 0 bases at J, with 7 bases between. In nucleotides, the CDR3 is TGTGCCAGCAGCCGGACGTCCTCTGGAAACACCATATATTTT. As protein: CASSRTSSGNTIYF.

The chain joins TRBV6-5 to TRBJ1-1; TRBD1 is a possible D gene (6 bases). Trimming took off 2 bases at V and 3 bases at J, with 10 bases between the two ends. Per the germline V gene, CDR1 is MNHEY and CDR2 is SVGAGI. The CDR3 totals 14 residues. The CDR3 loop is CASSYRGGDTEAFF. The CDR3 DNA follows: TGTGCCAGCAGTTACAGGGGGGGGGACACTGAAGCTTTCTTT.

This clone was found once. V is TRBV6-4 and J is TRBJ2-3; 10 bases map to TRBD2. The germline CDR1 and CDR2 sequences are MRHNA and SNTAGT. J was trimmed by 1 base and V by 6 bases; bases with no gene match: 7. There are 16 residues in the CDR3. CDR3 region: CASRQSGTSGTDTQYF. CDR3 in DNA: TGTGCCAGCAGACAATCCGGGACTAGCGGCACAGATACGCAGTATTTT.

The V call is TRBV28, the J call TRBJ2-7; 7 bases match TRBD1. The CDR3 is made up of 15 amino acids. V lost 6 bases, J lost 7 bases, and 15 bases stayed unmatched. The germline gives CDR1 MDHEN, CDR2 SYDVKM. In DNA, the CDR3 is TGTGCCAGCAGGAGAACAGGGGCCTTCTTTGAGGAGCAGTACTTC. This codes for CASRRTGAFFEEQYF. Supplemented by reference TRBV28 and TRBJ2-7, the full variable domain reads DVKVTQSSRYLVKRTGEKVFLECVQDMDHENMFWYRQDPGLGLRLIYFSYDVKMKEKGDIPEGYSVSREKKERFSLILESASTNQTSMYLCASRRTGAFFEEQYFGPGTRLTVT.

The count of this clone is one. This sequence joins TRBV28 and TRBJ2-7; 8 bases are a match to TRBD2. This CDR3 is 15 amino acids long. CDR1 is MDHEN, CDR2 SYDVKM, per germline. The junction had 11 bases not matched to a gene; V was cut back by 10 bases and J by 0 bases. CDR3 sequence: CATPRREDSSYEQYF. DNA for the CDR3: TGTGCCACCCCAAGGCGGGAGGATAGCTCCTACGAGCAGTACTTC.

The V gene is TRBV30, the J gene TRBJ2-4; D may be TRBD2 (6 bases). Germline V gene lookup returns CDR1 GTSNPN and CDR2 SVGIG (reference sequence). This CDR3 has 16 amino acids. The ends were cut back, 0 bases at V and 2 bases at J, with 14 bases in the middle. CDR3 loop: CAWSVVGSLTKNIQYF. The DNA of the CDR3 is TGTGCCTGGAGTGTGGTCGGGAGTTTAACCAAAAACATTCAGTACTTC.

The V call is TRBV15, the J call TRBJ2-7; 8 bases align to TRBD2. The CDR3 extends over 15 amino acids. Germline V gene sequence: CDR1 LNHNV, CDR2 YYDKDF (reference sequence). V was clipped by 0 bases and J by 6 bases; unmatched bases: 7. The CDR3 loop reads CATSRDGAGASEQYF. CDR3 coding DNA: TGTGCCACCAGCAGAGATGGAGCGGGAGCGTCCGAGCAGTACTTC.

The V call is TRBV3-1 (or the pseudogene TRBV3-2), the J call TRBJ2-5; D perhaps matches TRBD1 (5 bases). CDR1 is LGHDT, CDR2 YNNKEL, per germline (reference sequence). V shed 2 bases and J shed 5 bases, with 15 bases lying between them. The CDR3 is 15 amino acids. The CDR3 loop reads CASSQTTGARETQYF. CDR3 sequence (DNA): TGTGCCAGCAGCCAAACTACAGGTGCACGGGAGACCCAGTACTTC.